This TCR beta chain is from a study of molecular identifiers for immune sequencing clone quantification. TCRdb processed the PCR reads anew with MiXCR; each CDR3 protein has one entry. Of about 98,000 distinct CDR3 sequences in the sample, 30% to 35% were seen once. Naive CD8 T cells, phenotype CD8+CD4-CCR7+CD45RA+, were sorted. This clonotype was observed a few times. The CDR3 spans 16 residues. Trimming took 4 bases from V and 2 from J; bases not matched to a gene: 8. From germline, CDR1 is ENHRY and CDR2 SYGVKD. V usage is TRBV10-3 and J usage is TRBJ2-3; 8 positions match TRBD2. The receptor was isolated from a human donor in good health. Some libraries in this study had Jurkat cell RNA spiked in. The sample taken for sequencing was naive CD8+ T cells from blood, with Jurkat cell RNA spiked in. Subset given: FACS-sorted CD8+CD4-CCR7+CD45RA+ naive T cells. The CDR3 is CAISGSSGRVTDTQYF. CDR3 DNA sequence: TGTGCCATCAGTGGGTCTAGCGGGCGGGTCACAGATACGCAGTATTTT.